The T cell receptor beta chain described here comes from a study of T cells in Graves' hyperthyroidism and ophthalmopathy. RNA transcripts gave rise to amplified TCR beta CDR3 regions. First-round RT-PCR of the TCR CDR3 relied on the HTBI primer set. TCRdb independently ran MiXCR on the multiplex PCR reads; one entry per CDR3 protein. The table records hundreds of thousands of distinct CDR3 sequences, roughly 14% of them present only once. CDR3 length equals 13 residues. The V gene lost 3 bases and the J gene lost 4 bases, with 9 bases spanning the gap. This clonotype was observed many times. Sequenced material: blood. The clonotype comes from a woman aged 40 to 50 with Graves' ophthalmopathy. This sequence joins TRBV12-3 or TRBV12-4 and TRBJ1-2; the D is unclear. The CDR3 loop reads CASSFPIGYGYTF. The CDR3, as DNA: TGTGCCAGCAGTTTTCCGATCGGCTATGGCTACACCTTC.